This TCR beta chain is from a study of cytomegalovirus exposure and HLA in healthy donors. The CDR3 has 15 amino acids. Trimming removed 4 bases at V and 8 bases at J, with 18 bases between. The germline V gene encodes CDR1 MNHEY and CDR2 SMNVEV (reference sequence). Comments on this clone: The antigen is not known.

Amplification used 60 Vbeta primers and 13 Jbeta primers. Assay used: immunoSEQ multiplex PCR; TCRdb lists only in-frame clones, some missing. This sample has over 150,000 clones, with approximately 71% found just once. Regarding the study as a whole: Analyzed later, most CMV-associated TCR beta chains appeared HLA-restricted. One later analysis reportedly identified an Asian-associated ancestry cluster that showed fewer N-insertions than the roughly 620-donor mean. The study flagged 150 to 200 TCR beta chains as cytomegalovirus-associated.

This sequence was found in a woman aged 18-30 years in good health and CMV-seropositive. The chain has TRBV27 and TRBJ2-1; a possible D gene is TRBD2 (6 bases). Sequenced sample: PBMCs. The CDR3: CASSYFGTGLDEQFF. The CDR3 nucleotides read TGTGCCAGCAGTTACTTCGGGACTGGACTCGATGAGCAGTTCTTC.